Below are 9 T cell receptor beta chains sequenced from a single sample in a study of T cell changes during pregnancy in multiple sclerosis. The table came from immunoSEQ multiplex PCR; TCRdb's copy has only in-frame clones and leaves some out. Of about 69,000 clones listed, roughly 93% are singletons. This sample comprised peripheral blood, obtained in the third trimester of pregnancy. The receptors derive from a female donor with multiple sclerosis, enrolled in a pregnancy study.

Note on this clone: The junction and the germline gene differ at one end; a read error may be behind it. The V call is TRBV23-1, the J call TRBJ1-2; possible D gene TRBD1, 6 bases. TRBV23-1 is noted as an ORF with a role that remains uncertain. The CDR3 has 15 residues. CDR3 protein: CASRQSPQGYYGYTF. DNA for the CDR3: TGCGCCAGCAGGCAATCACCTCAGGGGTACTATGGCTACACCTTC.

The chain is built from TRBV9 and TRBJ2-3, with TRBD2 identical over 8 bases. Trimming cost V 4 bases and J 2 bases; bases outside gene matches: 9. Germline CDR1 is SGDLS and CDR2 is YYNGEE. CDR3 length: 16 residues. CDR3 nucleotide sequence: TGTGCCAGCAGCCCCACGACGCGGGGGGCCACAGATACGCAGTATTTT. It codes for CASSPTTRGATDTQYF.

The chain combines TRBV2 with TRBJ2-2, with D uncertain. V dropped 6 bases and J dropped 2 bases, with 13 bases sitting between them. CDR1 is SNHLY, CDR2 FYNNEI, per germline. CDR3 length equals 15 residues. The chain's CDR3 is CASRGWANNTGELFF. The CDR3 region has the DNA TGTGCCAGCAGGGGTTGGGCTAACAACACCGGGGAGCTGTTTTTT.

The chain links TRBV9 to TRBJ2-3; the match to TRBD2 covers 7 bases. With V trimmed by 4 bases and J by 1 base, 6 bases remained unmatched. CDR1 and CDR2 (germline): SGDLS, YYNGEE. The CDR3 is 15 amino acids. CDR3 region: CASSFHRGGTDTQYF. For the CDR3, the DNA is TGTGCCAGCAGCTTCCACCGGGGGGGCACAGATACGCAGTATTTT.

A single count supports this clone. This chain links TRBV15 with TRBJ2-7, with D maybe TRBD2 (6 bases). CDR1 LNHNV and CDR2 YYDKDF come from the germline V gene (reference sequence). The CDR3 covers 13 residues. The V and J ends lost 5 bases and 7 bases respectively, with 15 bases between them. The CDR3 nucleotides read TGTGCCACCAGCTACGTTTGGGCGGGGGAGCAGTACTTC. Protein product: CATSYVWAGEQYF.

V and J are TRBV7-6 and TRBJ2-7; 10 bases are a match to TRBD2. Germline V gives CDR1 SGHVS, CDR2 FNYEAQ. The V segment lost 3 bases and the J segment 5 bases; nucleotides outside the gene matches: 4. The CDR3 sequence is 14 residues long. The DNA of the CDR3 is TGTGCCAGCAGCTTTGGGACTAGCGTCGACGAGCAGTACTTC. Protein sequence: CASSFGTSVDEQYF.

The V and J genes are TRBV19 and TRBJ1-1; D remains ambiguous. Germline loops: CDR1 LNHDA, CDR2 SQIVND (reference sequence). Deletions cut 5 bases from V and 1 base from J, with 14 bases between. The CDR3 runs 15 residues. CDR3 sequence: CASSWEYTRNTEAFF. CDR3 DNA sequence: TGTGCCAGTAGTTGGGAATACACTAGGAACACTGAAGCTTTCTTT.

The V call is TRBV7-3, the J call TRBJ2-2, with a weak D call TRBD2 (6 bases). CDR3 length: 15 amino acids. Per germline, CDR1 SGHTA and CDR2 FQGTGA. V gave up 4 bases and J gave up 0 bases, with 9 bases separating them. The CDR3 sequence is CASSSGTSNTGELFF. CDR3 DNA: TGTGCCAGCAGCTCCGGGACTTCGAACACCGGGGAGCTGTTTTTT.

The V call is TRBV15, the J call TRBJ2-7; possibly TRBD1 for D (5 bases). Germline loops: CDR1 LNHNV, CDR2 YYDKDF (reference sequence). The CDR3 sequence is 15 residues long. Trimming shortened V by 0 bases and J by 3 bases, and 12 bases separated the two germline ends. The CDR3 DNA follows: TGTGCCACCAGCAGAGATCTGGGGCAGTTCTACGAGCAGTACTTC. This gives the protein CATSRDLGQFYEQYF.